This T cell receptor (beta chain) was recorded in a study of CD8+ T cells in alopecia areata (dated by TCRdb to between 2017 and 2018). Describing the broader study: Treated patients were enrolled in an open-label pilot trial of oral tofacitinib at 5 to 10 mg twice daily for moderate-to-severe alopecia areata. In both human patients and the C3H/HeJ mouse model, the study applied high-throughput TCRbeta sequencing to look at T cell clonal expansion in alopecia areata. TCRbeta CDR3 regions were amplified by immunoSEQ multiplex PCR with 35 Vbeta forward and 13 Jbeta reverse primers. Human TCRbeta sequencing covered scalp tissue and sorted CD4+ and CD8+ peripheral blood T cells from patchy and totalis/universalis alopecia areata patients and healthy controls. RNA was obtained with the PAXgene miRNA kit for fixed scalp, the miRNeasy kit for PBMCs, and the RNeasy kit for mouse skin. Clonality in the scalp was compared among normal scalp (n=4), patchy alopecia areata scalp (n=8), and alopecia totalis/universalis scalp (n=8). In treated patients, disease severity was measured using the SALT score, which gives the percentage of scalp surface area affected. Tofacitinib-treated patients had biopsies at baseline and at 4 and 24 weeks of treatment, with a later scalp biopsy in several patients. Tofacitinib was given for 6 to 18 months, followed by 6 months of follow-up off drug to assess delayed response and recurrence. What the authors observed across the whole study: During tofacitinib treatment, many expanded lesional clones stuck around in both scalp and blood, and this persistence may partly explain why relapse happens after treatment is stopped. Tofacitinib significantly decreased scalp clonality and the number of expanded CD8+ clones among the top 100 scalp clones. Higher clonality and more expanded CD8+ clones were observed in lesional scalp than in normal scalp, particularly in alopecia totalis/universalis, a finding suggestive of antigenic drive. Because the treated cohort was small and included a single nonresponder, larger studies are needed to assess links between baseline CD8+ expansion and response. Unlike mouse skin, which is dominated by gammadelta T cells, normal human skin has resident alphabeta T cells that are also sequenced, and this complicates analysis of the scalp TCR repertoire. TCR sequences shared between patients were less clear than in mice, possibly partly because of HLA diversity in the patient population.

From the cysteine up to the phenylalanine, the CDR3 has a length of 13 residues. Here the CDR3 DNA is all that survives: 39 bases in frame from base 1. Via the germline V gene (reference sequence), CDR1 is MNHNY and CDR2 SVGAGI. Deletion took 7 bases off V and 6 bases off J, with a span of 13 bases between the germline ends. Receptor amplification or capture employed the immunoSEQ multiplex PCR assay. To provide template for TCR sequencing, every sample had RNA extracted and reverse transcribed into cDNA. First-strand cDNA was synthesized using SuperScript III with a 2:1 mix of oligo-dT and random hexamers. A synthetic immune receptor repertoire was used to gauge amplification bias, and whatever bias remained was removed computationally. The paper's data handling went like this. After raw reads were preprocessed to remove errors, the CDR3 was defined following IMGT conventions as running from the conserved cysteine to phenylalanine. Clonality was computed as 1 minus the Shannon entropy, with the entropy normalized by log2 of the number of productive unique TCRs. CD4 or CD8 identity of scalp clones was inferred by cross-referencing scalp TCRbeta sequences with sorted blood CD4 and CD8 repertoires. The table comes from immuneACCESS by way of TCRdb, which keeps in-frame sequences with V and J called. Part of the clones is missing from these tables; in studies checked, under half for an unresolved V gene and the rest for unknown reasons. V and J calls and clone size follow that table, whereas D and trimming were derived from the DNA. The table for this sample lists 180,000 or so clones; nearly 60% of them were counted only once. The ten largest clones take up 5.5% of the sample.

In light of the paper, this sample's time point label describes: around 24 weeks on oral tofacitinib. This specimen's treatment or condition label, per the study, means: oral pan-JAK inhibitor, 5-10 mg twice daily. Peripheral blood and lesional scalp punch biopsies were obtained from patients with alopecia areata. PBMCs were separated by density centrifugation and stained for CD3, CD4 and CD8, after which CD4+ and CD8+ T cells were sorted on a FACSAria. Note on this clone: Its target antigen remains unknown. No base quality values were provided; no much bigger clone lies one nucleotide off.

The source of this sequence is a human donor with alopecia areata. The material sequenced was CD4+ T cells sorted from blood, taken at week 24, from a patient treated with tofacitinib. The chain is made from TRBV6-6 and TRBJ1-5; a tentative D call is TRBD1 (6 bases match). The CDR3 has the sequence CASTRQVGQPQHF. The sequenced DNA: TGTGCCAGCACCCGACAGGTGGGTCAGCCCCAGCATTTT.